This entry lists 17 T cell receptor beta chains sequenced from one sample in a study of beta chain features in type 1 diabetes. The sequenced template was cDNA made from the entire isolated RNA. Profiling relied on immunoSEQ multiplex PCR, and the TCRdb table lists in-frame clones only, not all of them. The sample includes some 900,000 clones, roughly a sixth seen only once; the top ten take 0.02% to 0.03%. The specimen was naive CD4+ T cells from blood. All receptors derive from a woman between 18 and 29 years old in good health.

This chain's CDR3 is CASSHYGTGERRYGYTF. CDR3 DNA: TGTGCCAGCAGCCACTACGGGACAGGGGAAAGACGCTATGGCTACACCTTC. V is TRBV7-2 and J is TRBJ1-2, with TRBD1 matching over 10 bases. From germline, CDR1 is SGHTA and CDR2 FQGNSA. V gave up 5 bases and J gave up 4 bases; unmatched junction bases: 13. The CDR3 covers 17 residues.

As concerns this clone: Other DNA sequences in the same sample also yield this CDR3. The genes are TRBV7-9 and TRBJ1-5; no clear D. Germline loops: CDR1 SEHNR, CDR2 FQNEAQ (reference sequence). Trimming took off 3 bases at V and 2 bases at J, with 5 bases between the two ends. CDR3 length equals 13 residues. The CDR3 nucleotides are TGTGCCAGCAGCTTGACGGGCAATCAGCCCCAGCATTTT. It yields the protein CASSLTGNQPQHF.

The chain carries TRBV7-9 and TRBJ2-3; 7 positions match TRBD2. V was clipped by 1 base and J by 0 bases; unmatched bases: 4. This CDR3 has 16 amino acids. Germline V lookup: CDR1 SEHNR, CDR2 FQNEAQ (reference sequence). The CDR3 spells CASSLDGSGSTDTQYF. The DNA of the CDR3 is TGTGCCAGCAGCTTAGACGGTAGCGGGAGCACAGATACGCAGTATTTT.

This clone was detected a few times. The chain couples TRBV15 to TRBJ2-1, with 8 bases lining up with TRBD1. Germline lookup yields CDR1 LNHNV and CDR2 YYDKDF (reference sequence). The CDR3 spans 15 residues. With V trimmed by 4 bases and J by 5 bases, 7 bases remained unmatched. The CDR3 DNA sequence: TGTGCCACCAGCACCGGGACAGGAGGGAACAATGAGCAGTTCTTC. Translating it yields CATSTGTGGNNEQFF.

This chain links TRBV5-4 with TRBJ2-7, with 8 bases lining up with TRBD2. The V gene's germline CDR1 is SGHNT and CDR2 YYREEE (reference sequence). This CDR3 comprises 15 residues. The ends lost 4 bases at V and 6 bases at J; junction bases unmatched: 12. The CDR3, as DNA: TGTGCCAGCAGCGCCAGCCACGGGAGGGCTTCCGAGCAGTACTTC. Its translation: CASSASHGRASEQYF.

The rearrangement joins TRBV7-9 to TRBJ2-1; TRBD2 agrees at 8 bases. V lost 0 bases, J lost 4 bases, and 5 bases stayed unmatched. The length of the CDR3 is 16 residues. The V gene's germline CDR1 is SEHNR and CDR2 FQNEAQ (reference sequence). The CDR3 coding sequence is TGTGCCAGCAGCTTAGCGGGGATAGCGGGATACAATGAGCAGTTCTTC. Its translation is CASSLAGIAGYNEQFF. The full variable domain, completed using reference TRBV7-9 and TRBJ2-1, is DTGVSQNPRHKITKRGQNVTFRCDPISEHNRLYWYRQTLGQGPEFLTYFQNEAQLEKSRLLSDRFSAERPKGSFSTLEIQRTEQGDSAMYLCASSLAGIAGYNEQFFGPGTRLTVL.

This clone has just a few counts. V and J are TRBV28 and TRBJ2-3; possible D gene TRBD1, 6 bases. The CDR3 runs to 11 residues. The V end lost 8 bases, the J end lost 9 bases, and 12 bases lay between the germline ends. CDR1 and CDR2 from the germline V gene are MDHEN and SYDVKM. This chain's CDR3 is CASEGQRTQYF. The CDR3 DNA reads TGTGCCAGCGAAGGACAGAGGACGCAGTATTTT.

There are a few counts of this clone. The CDR3: CASRFRRKNEKLFF. The CDR3 DNA is TGTGCAAGTCGCTTCAGACGGAAGAATGAAAAACTGTTTTTT. The J gene is TRBJ1-4, the V gene TRBV12-2. TRBV12-2 is labeled a pseudogene. This CDR3 contains 14 residues.

This clone has just a few counts. The chain uses TRBV7-2 and TRBJ1-4; TRBD1 might be the D (5 bases). Between the trimmed V and J ends, which lost 1 base and 8 bases, there was a span of 17 bases. Germline V gene data show CDR1 as SGHTA and CDR2 as FQGNSA. The CDR3 has 16 residues. The CDR3 nucleotides read TGTGCCAGCAGCTTAGAGCCGGGACGGCGGAGCGAAAAACTGTTTTTT. It translates to CASSLEPGRRSEKLFF.

This sequence joins TRBV6-1 and TRBJ2-7; no clear D. The CDR3 covers 12 residues. Looked up from germline, CDR1 is MNHNS and CDR2 is SASEGT. V was trimmed by 6 bases and J by 5 bases, leaving 11 bases between them. The CDR3 nucleotides read TGTGCCAGCAGCCCGAACTACGACGAGCAGTACTTC. This sequence encodes CASSPNYDEQYF.

This clone was counted between two and nine times. The rearrangement links TRBV14 to TRBJ1-1; no clear D. The germline V gene encodes CDR1 SGHDN and CDR2 FVKESK. Trimming took off 0 bases at V and 0 bases at J, with 14 bases between the two ends. The CDR3 is made up of 17 amino acids. This CDR3 reads CASSQEGTVRLNTEAFF. CDR3 in DNA: TGTGCCAGCAGCCAAGAAGGAACAGTTAGACTGAACACTGAAGCTTTCTTT. Using reference TRBV14 and TRBJ1-1 for the parts outside the CDR3, the full variable domain is EAGVTQFPSHSVIEKGQTVTLRCDPISGHDNLYWYRRVMGKEIKFLLHFVKESKQDESGMPNNRFLAERTGGTYSTLKVQPAELEDSGVYFCASSQEGTVRLNTEAFFGQGTRLTVV.

The sample holds a few counts of this clone. The V gene is TRBV19, the J gene TRBJ2-3; 7 bases are a match to TRBD2. V lost 4 bases to trimming and J lost 0 bases; unmatched junction nucleotides: 4. The V gene's germline CDR1 is LNHDA and CDR2 SQIVND (reference sequence). The CDR3 contains 15 residues. For the CDR3, the DNA is TGTGCCAGTAGTACGGGAGGCTCTAGCACAGATACGCAGTATTTT. Amino acid sequence: CASSTGGSSTDTQYF.

The gene calls are TRBV15 and TRBJ2-1; 7 bases are a match to TRBD1. The junction had 10 bases not matched to a gene; V was cut back by 0 bases and J by 8 bases. There are 16 residues in the CDR3. Germline V lookup: CDR1 LNHNV, CDR2 YYDKDF (reference sequence). This CDR3 is CATSREKGAGGYEQFF. The CDR3, as DNA: TGTGCCACCAGCAGAGAAAAGGGGGCTGGAGGTTATGAGCAGTTCTTC. The full variable domain, completed using reference TRBV15 and TRBJ2-1, is DAMVIQNPRYQVTQFGKPVTLSCSQTLNHNVMYWYQQKSSQAPKLLFHYYDKDFNNEADTPDNFQSRRPNTSFCFLDIRSPGLGDTAMYLCATSREKGAGGYEQFFGPGTRLTVL.

The chain carries TRBV28 and TRBJ2-1, with D uncertain. The V end lost 4 bases, the J end lost 0 bases, and 10 bases lay between the germline ends. The germline gives CDR1 MDHEN, CDR2 SYDVKM. The CDR3 loop spans 15 amino acids. The DNA of the CDR3 is TGTGCCAGCAGTTCGTACTGGAGCTCCTACAATGAGCAGTTCTTC. Its translation: CASSSYWSSYNEQFF.

This clone was recorded once. The chain recombines TRBV7-6 with TRBJ2-5; TRBD1 agrees at 7 bases. The V segment lost 3 bases and the J segment 4 bases; nucleotides outside the gene matches: 2. The CDR3 length is 13 residues. Germline CDR1 is SGHVS and CDR2 is FNYEAQ. CDR3 nucleotide sequence: TGTGCCAGCAGCTTTAGACAGGGAGAGACCCAGTACTTC. Translation gives CASSFRQGETQYF.

Notes on this clone: The sample carries other DNA sequences with the same CDR3. The chain employs TRBV6-1 and TRBJ2-5; no reliable D call. Germline lookup yields CDR1 MNHNS and CDR2 SASEGT. The CDR3 has 11 residues. With 2 bases removed from V and 4 bases from J, the gap between germline ends came to 2 bases. The CDR3 loop is CASSERETQYF. The CDR3 coding sequence is TGTGCCAGCAGTGAACGAGAGACCCAGTACTTC.

J is TRBJ2-7 and V is TRBV28, with D perhaps matching TRBD1 (5 bases). Germline-derived CDR1 and CDR2 are MDHEN and SYDVKM. The V end lost 3 bases, the J end lost 11 bases, and 14 bases lay between the germline ends. The CDR3 has 12 residues. This chain's CDR3 is CASSFRLGAKYF. The CDR3 bases are TGTGCCAGCAGTTTCCGGCTAGGGGCAAAGTACTTC.